These 9 T cell receptor beta chains were all obtained from the same sample, sequenced in a study of blood T cell repertoires in COVID-19. Sequenced by immunoSEQ multiplex PCR; TCRdb stores in-frame clones only, minus some. The table has about 120,000 clones, 90% seen once. The sample taken for sequencing was peripheral blood. Receptors were obtained from an older woman with COVID-19, enrolled during active disease.

In its sample, this clone was seen once. The chain carries TRBV6-4 and TRBJ2-2; perhaps TRBD1 as D (5 bases). The CDR3 covers 14 residues. CDR1 is MRHNA and CDR2 is SNTAGT in the germline V gene. Between the trimmed V and J ends, which lost 3 bases and 5 bases, there was a span of 10 bases. CDR3 in amino acids: CASSDEQATGELFF. The DNA for the CDR3 is TGTGCCAGCAGTGATGAACAGGCAACCGGGGAGCTGTTTTTT.

The CDR3 DNA reads TGTGCCATCAGTTGGGACAGTGTACAGTCTGGAAACACCATATATTTT. Translated, it gives CAISWDSVQSGNTIYF. The genes are TRBV10-3 and TRBJ1-3; 7 positions match TRBD1. Trimming took 5 bases from V and 1 from J; bases not matched to a gene: 8. This CDR3 is 16 amino acids long. Germline CDR1 is ENHRY and CDR2 is SYGVKD.

Turning to this clone: Distinct nucleotide sequences in the sample also encode this CDR3. The rearrangement uses TRBV5-1 and TRBJ1-4, with TRBD1 as a possible D gene (5 bases). Germline assignment: CDR1 SGHRS and CDR2 YFSETQ. V dropped 0 bases and J dropped 2 bases, with 8 bases sitting between them. The CDR3 extends over 15 amino acids. The CDR3 sequence is CASSLVGGTNEKLFF. CDR3 bases: TGCGCCAGCAGCTTGGTGGGGGGTACTAATGAAAAACTGTTTTTT.

This rearrangement joins TRBV5-1 to TRBJ1-2; D is possibly TRBD1 (6 bases). Germline-derived CDR1 and CDR2 are SGHRS and YFSETQ. The CDR3 contains 14 residues. V shed 4 bases and J shed 6 bases, with 16 bases lying between them. The CDR3 DNA reads TGCGCCAGCAGCCCCAACGGACAGACAAATGGCTACACCTTC. Its translation is CASSPNGQTNGYTF.

The V call is TRBV11-3, the J call TRBJ1-1, with D tentatively TRBD1 (5 bases). The CDR3 runs to 13 residues. Germline CDR1 SGHNT, CDR2 YENEEA. V dropped 1 base and J dropped 3 bases, with 6 bases sitting between them. CDR3 protein: CASSLGRDTEAFF. The DNA for the CDR3 is TGTGCCAGCAGCTTAGGCAGGGACACTGAAGCTTTCTTT.

The chain carries TRBV18 and TRBJ2-1, with D possibly TRBD2 on 5 matching bases. The CDR3 consists of 16 residues. Deletions cut 1 base from V and 8 bases from J, with 18 bases between. Germline values: CDR1 KGHSH, CDR2 LQKENI. Here the CDR3 reads CASSPLLSGFGDEQFF. The CDR3 DNA reads TGTGCCAGCTCACCACTACTCTCGGGGTTTGGAGATGAGCAGTTCTTC.

V usage is TRBV7-6 and J usage is TRBJ1-6; 7 bases are a match to TRBD1. Germline lookup yields CDR1 SGHVS and CDR2 FNYEAQ. Trimming removed 0 bases from V and 7 bases from J; junction bases left unmatched: 12. The length of the CDR3 is 18 residues. The CDR3 DNA follows: TGTGCCAGCAGCTTAGCCTCTGGAAGACAGGGCTCGAATTCACCCCTCCACTTT. Protein product: CASSLASGRQGSNSPLHF.

This sequence joins TRBV7-9 and TRBJ2-4, with 7 bases fitting TRBD1. The germline CDR1 and CDR2 sequences are SEHNR and FQNEAQ (reference sequence). CDR3 size: 16 residues. The ends lost 5 bases at V and 0 bases at J; junction bases unmatched: 7. The CDR3, as DNA: TGTGCCAGCAGCCAATCCAGGGGGTCAGCCAAAAACATTCAGTACTTC. This sequence encodes CASSQSRGSAKNIQYF.

The chain employs TRBV5-1 and TRBJ2-7; a possible D gene is TRBD2 (5 bases). Trimming stripped 0 bases from V and 3 bases from J, with 13 bases between. The CDR3 extends over 15 amino acids. Per the germline V gene, CDR1 is SGHRS and CDR2 is YFSETQ. In DNA, the CDR3 is TGCGCCAGCAGCTTGGTAGAGGGCGCGGGCTACGAGCAGTACTTC. This codes for CASSLVEGAGYEQYF.